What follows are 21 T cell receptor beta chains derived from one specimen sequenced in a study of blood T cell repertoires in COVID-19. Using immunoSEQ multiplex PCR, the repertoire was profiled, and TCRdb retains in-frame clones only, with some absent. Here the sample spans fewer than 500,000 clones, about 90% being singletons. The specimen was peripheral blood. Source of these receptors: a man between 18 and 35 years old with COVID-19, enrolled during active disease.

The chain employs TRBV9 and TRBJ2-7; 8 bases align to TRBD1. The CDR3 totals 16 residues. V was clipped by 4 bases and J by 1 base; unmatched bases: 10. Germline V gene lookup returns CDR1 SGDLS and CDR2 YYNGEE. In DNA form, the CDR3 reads TGTGCCAGCAGCCCCCAGTCCGGGACAGGATCCTACGAGCAGTACTTC. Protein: CASSPQSGTGSYEQYF.

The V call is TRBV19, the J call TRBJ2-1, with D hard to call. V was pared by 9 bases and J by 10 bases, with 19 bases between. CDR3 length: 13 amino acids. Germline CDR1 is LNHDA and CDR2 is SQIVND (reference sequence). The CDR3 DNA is TGTGCCAGCATGTCCCTCTTTCGGTACGAGCAGTTCTTC. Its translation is CASMSLFRYEQFF.

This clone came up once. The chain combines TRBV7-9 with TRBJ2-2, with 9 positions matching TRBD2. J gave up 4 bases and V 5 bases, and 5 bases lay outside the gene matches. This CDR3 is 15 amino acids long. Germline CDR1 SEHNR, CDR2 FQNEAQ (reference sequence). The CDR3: CASSPRLAATGELFF. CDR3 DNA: TGTGCCAGCAGCCCCAGACTAGCGGCCACCGGGGAGCTGTTTTTT.

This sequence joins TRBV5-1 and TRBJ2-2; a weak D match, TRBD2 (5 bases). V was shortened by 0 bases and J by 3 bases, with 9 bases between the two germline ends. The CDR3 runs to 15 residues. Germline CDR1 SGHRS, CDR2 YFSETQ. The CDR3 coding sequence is TGCGCCAGCAGCTTGGCCGGTAGCGACACCGGGGAGCTGTTTTTT. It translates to CASSLAGSDTGELFF.

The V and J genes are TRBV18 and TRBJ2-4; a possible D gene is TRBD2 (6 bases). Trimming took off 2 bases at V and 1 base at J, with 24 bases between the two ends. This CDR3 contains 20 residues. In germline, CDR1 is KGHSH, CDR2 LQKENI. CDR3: CASSPEMRVGPREAKNIQYF. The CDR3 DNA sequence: TGTGCCAGCTCACCAGAAATGAGGGTGGGGCCACGGGAGGCCAAAAACATTCAGTACTTC.

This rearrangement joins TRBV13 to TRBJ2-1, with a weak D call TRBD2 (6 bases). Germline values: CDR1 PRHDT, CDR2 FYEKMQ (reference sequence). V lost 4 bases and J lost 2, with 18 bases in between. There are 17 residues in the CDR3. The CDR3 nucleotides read TGTGCCAGCAGCTGGGGGGAAGGACGGGCAACCTACAATGAGCAGTTCTTC. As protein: CASSWGEGRATYNEQFF.

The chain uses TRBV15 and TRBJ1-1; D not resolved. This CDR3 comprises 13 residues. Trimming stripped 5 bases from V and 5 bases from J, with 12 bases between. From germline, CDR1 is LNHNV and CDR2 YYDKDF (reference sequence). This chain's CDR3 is CATSLRDWTEAFF. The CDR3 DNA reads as TGTGCCACCAGCCTGAGAGACTGGACTGAAGCTTTCTTT.

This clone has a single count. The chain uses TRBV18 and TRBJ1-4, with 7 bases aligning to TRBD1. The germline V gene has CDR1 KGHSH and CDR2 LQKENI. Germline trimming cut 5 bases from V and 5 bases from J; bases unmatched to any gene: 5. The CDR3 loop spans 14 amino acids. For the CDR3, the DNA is TGTGCCAGCTCAAGGACAGGAGGGAATGAAAAACTGTTTTTT. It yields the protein CASSRTGGNEKLFF.

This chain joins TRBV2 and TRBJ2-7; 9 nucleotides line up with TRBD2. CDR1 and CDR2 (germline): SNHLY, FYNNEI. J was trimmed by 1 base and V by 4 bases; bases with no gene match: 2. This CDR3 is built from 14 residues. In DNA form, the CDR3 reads TGTGCCAGCAGTGGACTAGCGGATTCCTACGAGCAGTACTTC. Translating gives CASSGLADSYEQYF.

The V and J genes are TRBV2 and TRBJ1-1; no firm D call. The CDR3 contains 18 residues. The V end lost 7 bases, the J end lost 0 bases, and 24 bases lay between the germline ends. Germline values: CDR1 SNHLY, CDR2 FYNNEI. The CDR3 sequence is CASTSFFLTEGMNTEAFF. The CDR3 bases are TGTGCCAGCACGTCTTTTTTTTTAACAGAAGGCATGAACACTGAAGCTTTCTTT. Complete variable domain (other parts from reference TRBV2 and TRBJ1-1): EPEVTQTPSHQVTQMGQEVILRCVPISNHLYFYWYRQILGQKVEFLVSFYNNEISEKSEIFDDQFSVERPDGSNFTLKIRSTKLEDSAMYFCASTSFFLTEGMNTEAFFGQGTRLTVV.

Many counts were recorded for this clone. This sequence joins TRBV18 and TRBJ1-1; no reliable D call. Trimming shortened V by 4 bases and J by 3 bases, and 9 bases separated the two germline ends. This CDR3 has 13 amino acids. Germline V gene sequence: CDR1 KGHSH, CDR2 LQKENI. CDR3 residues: CASSHGVDTEAFF. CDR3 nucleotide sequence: TGTGCCAGCTCACACGGAGTAGACACTGAAGCTTTCTTT.

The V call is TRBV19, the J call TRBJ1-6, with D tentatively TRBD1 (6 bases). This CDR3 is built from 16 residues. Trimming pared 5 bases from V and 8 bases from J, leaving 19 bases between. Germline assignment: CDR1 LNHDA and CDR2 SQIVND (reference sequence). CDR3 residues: CASSGMRQAPHSPLHF. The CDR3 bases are TGTGCCAGTAGTGGAATGCGACAGGCGCCCCATTCACCCCTCCACTTT. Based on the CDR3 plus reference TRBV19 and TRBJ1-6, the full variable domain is DGGITQSPKYLFRKEGQNVTLSCEQNLNHDAMYWYRQDPGQGLRLIYYSQIVNDFQKGDIAEGYSVSREKKESFPLTVTSAQKNPTAFYLCASSGMRQAPHSPLHFGNGTRLTVT.

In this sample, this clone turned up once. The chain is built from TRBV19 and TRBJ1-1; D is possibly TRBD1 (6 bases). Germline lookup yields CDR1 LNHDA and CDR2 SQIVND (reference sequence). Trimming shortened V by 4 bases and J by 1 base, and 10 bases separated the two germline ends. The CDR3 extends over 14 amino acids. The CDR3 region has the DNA TGTGCCAGTAGTACCCTGACAGGGAACACTGAAGCTTTCTTT. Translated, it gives CASSTLTGNTEAFF.

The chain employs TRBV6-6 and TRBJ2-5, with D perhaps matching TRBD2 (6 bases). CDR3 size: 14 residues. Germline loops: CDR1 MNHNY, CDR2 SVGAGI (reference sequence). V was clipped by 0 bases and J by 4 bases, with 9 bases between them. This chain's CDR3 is CASSYSTSRETQYF. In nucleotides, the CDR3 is TGTGCCAGCAGTTACTCGACTAGTCGAGAGACCCAGTACTTC.

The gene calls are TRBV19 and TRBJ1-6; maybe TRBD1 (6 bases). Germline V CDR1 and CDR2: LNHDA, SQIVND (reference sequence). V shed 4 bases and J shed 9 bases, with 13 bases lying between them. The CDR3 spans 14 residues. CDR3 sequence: CASSTRTDSSPLHF. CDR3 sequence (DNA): TGTGCCAGTAGTACACGGACAGACAGTTCACCCCTCCACTTT.

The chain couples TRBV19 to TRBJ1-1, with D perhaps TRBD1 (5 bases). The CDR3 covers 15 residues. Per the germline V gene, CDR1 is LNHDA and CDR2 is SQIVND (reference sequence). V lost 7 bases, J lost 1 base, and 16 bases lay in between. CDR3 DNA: TGTGCCAGTAATAATCGCGGCGGGGCGAACACTGAAGCTTTCTTT. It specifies CASNNRGGANTEAFF.

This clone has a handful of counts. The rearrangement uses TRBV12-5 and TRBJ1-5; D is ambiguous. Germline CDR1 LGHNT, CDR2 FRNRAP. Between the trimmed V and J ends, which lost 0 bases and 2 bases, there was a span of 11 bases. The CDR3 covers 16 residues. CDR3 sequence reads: CASGLVSGRGNQPQHF. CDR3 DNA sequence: TGTGCTAGTGGTTTGGTAAGCGGAAGGGGCAATCAGCCCCAGCATTTT.

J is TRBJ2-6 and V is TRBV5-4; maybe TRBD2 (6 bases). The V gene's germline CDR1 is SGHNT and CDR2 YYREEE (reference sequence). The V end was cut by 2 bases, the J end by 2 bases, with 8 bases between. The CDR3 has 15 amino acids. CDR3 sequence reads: CASSFGGTGANVLTF. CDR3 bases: TGTGCCAGCAGCTTCGGAGGGACTGGGGCCAACGTCCTGACTTTC.

The CDR3: CASSTGGQLTEAFF. The CDR3 DNA sequence: TGTGCCAGCAGCACAGGAGGACAGCTCACTGAAGCTTTCTTT. V and J are TRBV9 and TRBJ1-1; TRBD1 might be the D (6 bases). V was cut by 4 bases and J by 4 bases, with 14 bases left in between. Germline CDR1 is SGDLS and CDR2 is YYNGEE. This CDR3 has 14 amino acids.

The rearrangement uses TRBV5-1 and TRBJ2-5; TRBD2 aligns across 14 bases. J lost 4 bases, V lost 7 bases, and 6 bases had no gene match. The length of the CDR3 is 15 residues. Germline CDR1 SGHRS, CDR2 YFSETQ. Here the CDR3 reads CASGGLAGVGETQYF. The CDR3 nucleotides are TGCGCCAGCGGGGGACTAGCGGGAGTAGGAGAGACCCAGTACTTC.

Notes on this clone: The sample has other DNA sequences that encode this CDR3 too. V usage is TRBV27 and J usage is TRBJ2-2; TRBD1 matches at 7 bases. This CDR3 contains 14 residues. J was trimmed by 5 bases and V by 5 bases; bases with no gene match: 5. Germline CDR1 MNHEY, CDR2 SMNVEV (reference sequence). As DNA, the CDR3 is TGTGCCAGCAGTCTGGACAGGTATACCGGGGAGCTGTTTTTT. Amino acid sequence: CASSLDRYTGELFF.